This T cell receptor (beta chain) was sequenced in a study of T-cell memory formation after mild COVID-19. This clonotype was observed at least ten times. Its specificity is not known. The V gene's germline CDR1 is SGHVS and CDR2 FNYEAQ. V was clipped by 4 bases and J by 5 bases; unmatched bases: 13. This CDR3 is 16 amino acids long. Study-level findings and limits: Memory cells collected pre-infection included some clones that later responded, suggesting cross-reactive memory joined.

From the 5' RACE reads, TCRdb called clonotypes with MiXCR, one entry per CDR3 protein. The sample records under 250,000 distinct CDR3 sequences, roughly 9.4% being singletons. Sample: PBMCs or a T cell subset sorted from them (not recorded which). The receptor was isolated from a young man who had mild COVID-19 (a few samples of this study predate the infection). Cell type and time point are not known. The gene calls are TRBV7-6 and TRBJ2-5, with TRBD1 identical over 7 bases. CDR3 region: CASSSGLTGSRETQYF. The CDR3 coding sequence is TGTGCCAGCAGCTCAGGGTTGACAGGGAGTAGGGAGACCCAGTACTTC. The full variable domain, with the rest looked up from reference TRBV7-6 and TRBJ2-5, is GAGVSQSPRYKVTKRGQDVALRCDPISGHVSLYWYRQALGQGPEFLTYFNYEAQQDKSGLPNDRFSAERPEGSISTLTIQRTEQRDSAMYRCASSSGLTGSRETQYFGPGTRLLVL.